What follows are 17 T cell receptor beta chains derived from one specimen sequenced in a study of blood T cell repertoires in COVID-19. Produced via immunoSEQ multiplex PCR; TCRdb's table is partial and in-frame only. The sample yields some 350,000 clones, 90% seen once. Material for sequencing was peripheral blood. The receptors originated from a man younger than 30 with active or convalescent COVID-19.

V and J are TRBV7-3 and TRBJ1-4, with 10 bases that match TRBD1. The CDR3 is 15 residues long. Unmatched junction bases numbered 7, after V lost 5 bases and J lost 7 bases. Germline CDR1 SGHTA, CDR2 FQGTGA. The CDR3 DNA sequence: TGTGCCAGCAGCGCCTCCGGGACAGGGGTTGAAAAACTGTTTTTT. Encoded protein: CASSASGTGVEKLFF.

The V and J genes are TRBV24-1 and TRBJ1-5; weak D call: TRBD1 (6 bases). Between the trimmed V and J ends, which lost 9 bases and 2 bases, there was a span of 10 bases. In germline, CDR1 is KGHDR, CDR2 SFDVKD. The CDR3 totals 13 residues. CDR3 residues: CATGGRGNQPQHF. CDR3 nucleotide sequence: TGTGCCACCGGGGGCAGGGGCAATCAGCCCCAGCATTTT.

V is TRBV28 and J is TRBJ2-5; 8 nucleotides match TRBD2. CDR1 and CDR2 from the germline V gene are MDHEN and SYDVKM. The CDR3 spans 15 residues. The V and J ends lost 5 bases and 5 bases, in that order; junction bases with no gene match: 10. The chain's CDR3 is CASSIDAGGRETQYF. The CDR3 DNA is TGTGCCAGCAGTATCGACGCGGGGGGTAGGGAGACCCAGTACTTC.

CDR3 residues: CASSRLAGGPNEQFF. In DNA, the CDR3 is TGTGCCAGCAGCCGACTAGCGGGAGGGCCGAATGAGCAGTTCTTC. V gene TRBV14 combines with J gene TRBJ2-1; 14 positions match TRBD2. The ends lost 4 bases at V and 7 bases at J; junction bases unmatched: 3. Looked up from germline, CDR1 is SGHDN and CDR2 is FVKESK. CDR3 length equals 15 residues.

This chain links TRBV6-1 with TRBJ1-2; unclear D gene. Trimming removed 0 bases at V and 1 base at J, with 3 bases between. This CDR3 contains 13 residues. Germline assignment: CDR1 MNHNS and CDR2 SASEGT. The CDR3 loop is CASSEAVNYGYTF. CDR3 sequence (DNA): TGTGCCAGCAGTGAAGCCGTTAACTATGGCTACACCTTC.

V is TRBV7-6 and J is TRBJ2-7; D might be TRBD2 (5 bases). CDR3 length equals 13 residues. V was shortened by 5 bases and J by 2 bases, with 10 bases between the two germline ends. Per germline, CDR1 SGHVS and CDR2 FNYEAQ. Here the CDR3 DNA reads TGTGCCAGCAGCCGAGGAGGCCCCTACGAGCAGTACTTC. Translating gives CASSRGGPYEQYF.

The chain links TRBV9 to TRBJ2-1; TRBD2 agrees at 9 bases. The CDR3 is made up of 15 amino acids. V lost 4 bases and J lost 4; bases outside the gene matches: 6. Germline CDR1 reads SGDLS; CDR2 reads YYNGEE. The CDR3 spells CASSPSTSGYNEQFF. In DNA, the CDR3 is TGTGCCAGCAGCCCATCGACTAGCGGATACAATGAGCAGTTCTTC.

CDR3 nucleotide sequence: TGTGCCAGCAGCCAAGAAGATCCGGGTTACTCTGGAAACACCATATATTTT. Translated, it gives CASSQEDPGYSGNTIYF. This chain joins TRBV4-2 and TRBJ1-3; no clear D gene. V gave up 0 bases and J gave up 0 bases, with 12 bases separating them. Per germline, CDR1 LGHNA and CDR2 YNFKEQ. The CDR3 loop spans 17 amino acids.

The chain joins TRBV7-3 to TRBJ2-3, with 7 bases fitting TRBD2. The length of the CDR3 is 16 residues. Germline V gene sequence: CDR1 SGHTA, CDR2 FQGTGA. Germline trimming cut 2 bases from V and 0 bases from J; bases unmatched to any gene: 5. CDR3 protein: CASSLWGGRSTDTQYF. CDR3 sequence (DNA): TGTGCCAGCAGCTTATGGGGGGGACGCAGCACAGATACGCAGTATTTT.

V gene TRBV18 combines with J gene TRBJ1-1, with TRBD1 matching over 7 bases. Germline lookup yields CDR1 KGHSH and CDR2 LQKENI. The CDR3 contains 17 residues. Germline trimming cut 0 bases from V and 7 bases from J; bases unmatched to any gene: 14. CDR3 region: CASSPPRGKDRVDEAFF. CDR3 in DNA: TGTGCCAGCTCACCACCACGGGGGAAAGACAGGGTTGATGAAGCTTTCTTT.

The chain uses TRBV5-1 and TRBJ1-2; 12 bases map to TRBD1. V lost 2 bases and J lost 4; bases outside the gene matches: 3. In germline, CDR1 is SGHRS, CDR2 YFSETQ. This CDR3 is 15 amino acids long. Here the CDR3 reads CASSFGTGGIYGYTF. The CDR3 DNA is TGCGCCAGCAGCTTCGGGACAGGGGGCATCTATGGCTACACCTTC. The whole variable domain, remainder taken from reference TRBV5-1 and TRBJ1-2, is KAGVTQTPRYLIKTRGQQVTLSCSPISGHRSVSWYQQTPGQGLQFLFEYFSETQRNKGNFPGRFSGRQFSNSRSEMNVSTLELGDSALYLCASSFGTGGIYGYTFGSGTRLTVV.

The chain is built from TRBV7-7 and TRBJ2-5; 8 bases are a match to TRBD2. V gave up 5 bases and J gave up 2 bases; unmatched junction bases: 10. From germline, CDR1 is SSHAT and CDR2 FNYEAQ (reference sequence). The CDR3 extends over 16 amino acids. CDR3 region: CASSPPGAGEQETQYF. CDR3 nucleotide sequence: TGTGCCAGCAGCCCCCCGGGAGCGGGGGAACAAGAGACCCAGTACTTC.

V usage is TRBV6-5 and J usage is TRBJ2-2, with D possibly matching TRBD2 (5 bases). The CDR3 is made up of 12 amino acids. CDR1 MNHEY and CDR2 SVGAGI come from the germline V gene. V was pared by 7 bases and J by 6 bases, with 9 bases between. CDR3 protein: CASTRVAGELFF. CDR3 sequence (DNA): TGTGCCAGCACGAGGGTGGCCGGGGAGCTGTTTTTT.

In this sample, this clone turned up once. The rearrangement links TRBV6-1 to TRBJ1-1, with a weak D call TRBD1 (5 bases). Trimming left V 5 bases short and J 6 bases short, with 10 bases between. CDR3 length equals 12 residues. CDR1 and CDR2 (germline): MNHNS, SASEGT. The CDR3 sequence is CASSWPTAEAFF. CDR3 sequence (DNA): TGTGCCAGCAGTTGGCCGACAGCTGAAGCTTTCTTT.

This chain uses TRBV28 with TRBJ2-5, with unresolved D. CDR3 length equals 11 residues. Trimming removed 7 bases from V and 5 bases from J, with 8 bases in between. CDR1 and CDR2 from the germline V gene are MDHEN and SYDVKM. DNA of the CDR3: TGTGCCAGCATCATCGGGGAGACCCAGTACTTC. Protein sequence: CASIIGETQYF.

The chain carries TRBV2 and TRBJ2-7; D might be TRBD2 (6 bases). This CDR3 region has 14 residues. V dropped 6 bases and J dropped 0 bases, with 12 bases sitting between them. Germline V CDR1 and CDR2: SNHLY, FYNNEI. The CDR3 nucleotides read TGTGCCAGCAGCGCGGGACGGCACTCCTACGAGCAGTACTTC. It is translated as CASSAGRHSYEQYF.

The chain joins TRBV29-1 to TRBJ1-3; D might be TRBD1 (6 bases). Germline CDR1 is SQVTM and CDR2 is ANQGSEA. Between the trimmed V and J ends, which lost 7 bases and 0 bases, there was a span of 13 bases. This CDR3 is built from 14 residues. The DNA for the CDR3 is TGCAGCGCTGCCAGGGACATCTCTGGAAACACCATATATTTT. Translated: CSAARDISGNTIYF.